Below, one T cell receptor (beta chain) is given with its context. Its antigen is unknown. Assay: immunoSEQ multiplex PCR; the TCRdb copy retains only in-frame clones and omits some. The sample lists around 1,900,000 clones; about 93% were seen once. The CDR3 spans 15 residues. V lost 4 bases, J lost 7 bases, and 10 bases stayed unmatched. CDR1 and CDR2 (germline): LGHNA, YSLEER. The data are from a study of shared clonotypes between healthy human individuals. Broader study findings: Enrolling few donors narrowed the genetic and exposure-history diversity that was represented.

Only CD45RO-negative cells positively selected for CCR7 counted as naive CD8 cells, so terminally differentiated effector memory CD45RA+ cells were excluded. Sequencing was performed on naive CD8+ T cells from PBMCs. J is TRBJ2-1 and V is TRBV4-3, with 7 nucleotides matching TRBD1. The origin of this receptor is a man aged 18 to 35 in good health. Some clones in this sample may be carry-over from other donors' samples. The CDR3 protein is CASSRALGRGNEQFF. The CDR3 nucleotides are TGCGCCAGCAGCCGAGCGCTGGGCAGGGGGAATGAGCAGTTCTTC.